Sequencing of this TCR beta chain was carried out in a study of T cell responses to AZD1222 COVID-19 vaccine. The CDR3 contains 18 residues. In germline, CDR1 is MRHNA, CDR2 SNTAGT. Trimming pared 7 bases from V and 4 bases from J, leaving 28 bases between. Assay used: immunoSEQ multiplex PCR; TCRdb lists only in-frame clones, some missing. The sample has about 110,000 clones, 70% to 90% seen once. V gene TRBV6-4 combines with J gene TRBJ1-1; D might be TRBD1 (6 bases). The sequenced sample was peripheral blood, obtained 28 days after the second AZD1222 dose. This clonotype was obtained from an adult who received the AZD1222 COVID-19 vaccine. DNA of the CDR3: TGTGCCAGCATCCCAAGGGGGGGCAGCTCGGGGTATGGCACTGAAGCTTTCTTT. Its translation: CASIPRGGSSGYGTEAFF.